This entry lists 32 T cell receptor beta chains sequenced from one sample in a study of blood T cells in healthy people across ages. For the second PCR, which ran for 7 to 11 cycles, a sample-barcoded 5' primer and a J-beta primer mix were used. TCRdb re-called the 5' RACE reads through MiXCR, storing one row per CDR3 protein. The repertoire consists of about 570,000 distinct CDR3 sequences, with about 25% occurring once and the leading ten covering roughly 18%. The sequenced sample was blood. These receptors were taken from a woman aged 65 to 85 in good health.

For this clonotype: The germline gene is not matched at one end of the junction; a read error may be the cause. The chain uses TRBV29-1 and TRBJ2-5; possibly TRBD2 for D (5 bases). This CDR3 has 11 residues. Germline V gene sequence: CDR1 SQVTM, CDR2 ANQGSEA. The chain's CDR3 is CSVGPGETQYF. CDR3 DNA: TGTAGCGTTGGACCCGGAGAGACCCAGTACTTC.

The chain combines TRBV20-1 with TRBJ2-1, with TRBD2 as a possible D gene (5 bases). The CDR3 runs 15 residues. Germline loops: CDR1 DFQATT, CDR2 SNEGSKA (reference sequence). Deletions cut 4 bases from V and 0 bases from J, with 13 bases between. The CDR3 sequence is CSATRDQSSYNEQFF. In nucleotides, the CDR3 is TGCAGTGCTACCCGGGATCAGAGCTCCTACAATGAGCAGTTCTTC.

The gene calls are TRBV7-9 and TRBJ2-2, with TRBD2 as a possible D gene (5 bases). The V end was cut by 4 bases, the J end by 4 bases, with 10 bases between. The CDR3 loop spans 14 amino acids. CDR1 and CDR2 (germline): SEHNR, FQNEAQ (reference sequence). CDR3 amino acids: CASSWSGVTGELFF. CDR3 sequence (DNA): TGTGCCAGCAGCTGGAGCGGAGTCACCGGGGAGCTGTTTTTT.

The chain links TRBV6-6 to TRBJ1-2, with D maybe TRBD1 (5 bases). V shed 4 bases and J shed 2 bases, with 14 bases lying between them. The CDR3 is 15 amino acids. Germline V gene sequence: CDR1 MNHNY, CDR2 SVGAGI (reference sequence). In DNA, the CDR3 is TGTGCCAGCAGTTTTCCCGGGGACCTGAACTATGGCTACACCTTC. Its translation is CASSFPGDLNYGYTF.

This clonotype has ten or more counts. This rearrangement joins TRBV6-5 to TRBJ2-4, with D maybe TRBD2 (6 bases). The V and J ends lost 6 bases and 0 bases respectively, with 9 bases between them. Germline V gene sequence: CDR1 MNHEY, CDR2 SVGAGI. The CDR3 is 14 amino acids. The CDR3 DNA follows: TGTGCCAGCAGCCCCGGGGGAGCCAAAAACATTCAGTACTTC. Translating gives CASSPGGAKNIQYF.

This clonotype was observed a handful of times. A read error may produce the germline difference seen at one junction end. The rearrangement joins TRBV7-3 to TRBJ1-2; 7 bases are a match to TRBD1. The CDR3 extends over 13 amino acids. Germline loops: CDR1 SGHTA, CDR2 FQGTGA. CDR3 coding DNA: TGTGCCAGCAGCCTCGACAGGGAGATTGGCCACACCTTC. This sequence encodes CASSLDREIGHTF.

This clonotype was found a few times. The chain carries TRBV25-1 and TRBJ2-2; no definite D call. The CDR3 extends over 13 amino acids. Per the germline V gene, CDR1 is MGHDK and CDR2 is SYGVNS. V lost 6 bases and J lost 7, with 12 bases in between. The CDR3 nucleotides are TGTGCCAGCAGCCTAGGTTGGAACGGGGAGCTGTTTTTT. This translates into CASSLGWNGELFF.

On this clonotype: The germline gene is not matched at one end of the junction; a read error may be the cause. V and J are TRBV5-6 and TRBJ1-1, with D unresolved. Germline CDR1 and CDR2: SGHDT and YYEEEE. This CDR3 region has 13 residues. The CDR3 here is CASSLRANTEALF. For the CDR3, the DNA is TGTGCCAGCAGCTTAAGGGCGAACACTGAAGCTTTATTT.

This clonotype was found a few times. V gene TRBV28 combines with J gene TRBJ2-5; tentatively, D is TRBD1 (5 bases). The CDR3 runs 15 residues. V was cut by 4 bases and J by 1 base, with 13 bases left in between. Germline V lookup: CDR1 MDHEN, CDR2 SYDVKM. Here the CDR3 reads CASSSSRASQETQYF. The CDR3 DNA follows: TGTGCCAGCAGTTCATCCAGGGCTTCCCAAGAGACCCAGTACTTC.

This rearrangement joins TRBV7-2 to TRBJ1-1, with TRBD1 as a possible D gene (6 bases). Trimming removed 4 bases from V and 0 bases from J, with 9 bases in between. Germline CDR1 reads SGHTA; CDR2 reads FQGNSA. The CDR3 is 14 amino acids. CDR3 sequence: CASSYHRVNTEAFF. The CDR3 bases are TGTGCCAGCAGCTACCACAGGGTGAACACTGAAGCTTTCTTT.

Notes on this clonotype: At one of its ends the junction is not consistent with the germline gene, which may arise from a read error. The chain has TRBV9 and TRBJ2-5, with D maybe TRBD2 (6 bases). The CDR3 is 15 amino acids. CDR1 is SGDLS, CDR2 YYNGEE, per germline. The CDR3 loop is CASSVGTGGEETLYF. CDR3 in DNA: TGTGCCAGCAGCGTCGGGACTGGCGGGGAAGAGACCCTGTACTTC.

The chain employs TRBV6-1 and TRBJ1-2; D gene uncertain. V was trimmed by 3 bases and J by 8 bases, leaving 22 bases between them. This CDR3 comprises 16 residues. Germline CDR1 is MNHNS and CDR2 is SASEGT. CDR3: CASSDGRFRELSGYTF. CDR3 nucleotide sequence: TGTGCCAGCAGTGATGGACGGTTCCGGGAGTTGTCGGGCTACACCTTC.

In its sample, this clonotype was seen a few times. This chain joins TRBV29-1 and TRBJ2-3, with 7 nucleotides matching TRBD1. CDR1 is SQVTM and CDR2 is ANQGSEA in the germline V gene. Germline trimming cut 6 bases from V and 6 bases from J; bases unmatched to any gene: 6. The CDR3 spans 12 residues. CDR3: CSVRDSADTQYF. CDR3 bases: TGCAGCGTCCGGGACAGCGCGGATACGCAGTATTTT.

The chain has TRBV7-2 and TRBJ2-5; TRBD2 aligns across 10 bases. V shed 1 base, J shed 5 bases, and the junction held 10 bases outside the gene matches. This CDR3 has 17 amino acids. Germline CDR1 is SGHTA and CDR2 is FQGNSA. CDR3 residues: CASSLGRASGGLETQYF. The DNA of the CDR3 is TGTGCCAGCAGCTTAGGGAGGGCTAGCGGGGGCTTGGAGACCCAGTACTTC.

The chain recombines TRBV20-1 with TRBJ1-4; 10 positions agree with TRBD1. Looked up from germline, CDR1 is DFQATT and CDR2 is SNEGSKA (reference sequence). This CDR3 spans 18 amino acids. V trimming: 1 base; J trimming: 3 bases; junction bases outside the gene matches: 11. This chain's CDR3 is CSARVPGQGSGPNEKLFF. The CDR3, as DNA: TGCAGTGCTAGAGTCCCGGGACAGGGGTCGGGACCTAATGAAAAACTGTTTTTT.

This clonotype has just a few counts. The J gene is TRBJ2-3, the V gene TRBV2; no clear D. Germline V gene data show CDR1 as SNHLY and CDR2 as FYNNEI. V lost 2 bases to trimming and J lost 6 bases, with 15 bases between them. This CDR3 is built from 15 residues. CDR3 residues: CASSEWIGRVDTQYF. The CDR3 DNA follows: TGTGCCAGCAGTGAATGGATTGGCCGGGTGGATACGCAGTATTTT.

V is TRBV4-3 and J is TRBJ1-2; D call uncertain. V shed 2 bases and J shed 10 bases, with 11 bases lying between them. CDR1 and CDR2 (germline): LGHNA, YSLEER. The CDR3 extends over 12 amino acids. The CDR3 loop reads CASSQYGESYTF. CDR3 DNA: TGCGCCAGCAGCCAATACGGCGAATCCTACACCTTC.

There are a few counts of this clonotype. The chain links TRBV11-2 to TRBJ2-1; 13 positions agree with TRBD2. The V and J ends lost 5 bases and 9 bases, in that order; junction bases with no gene match: 13. The CDR3 consists of 17 residues. Germline V CDR1 and CDR2: SGHAT, FQNNGV. In nucleotides, the CDR3 is TGTGCCAGCAGCCCAGGACTAGCGGGGGCCCACTTGGGTGAGCAGTTCTTC. As protein: CASSPGLAGAHLGEQFF.

This clonotype was recorded a few times. The gene calls are TRBV9 and TRBJ2-1; possible D gene TRBD2, 5 bases. This CDR3 has 14 residues. Trimming took off 3 bases at V and 4 bases at J, with 11 bases between the two ends. Germline V gene lookup returns CDR1 SGDLS and CDR2 YYNGEE. CDR3 protein: CASSGTVRYNEQFF. The CDR3 nucleotides read TGTGCCAGCAGCGGGACTGTGAGGTACAATGAGCAGTTCTTC.

This clonotype appeared a few times. The chain links TRBV4-3 to TRBJ1-4; D unresolved. There are 16 residues in the CDR3. CDR1 is LGHNA and CDR2 is YSLEER in the germline V gene. V was trimmed by 3 bases and J by 4 bases, leaving 15 bases between them. Written as DNA, the CDR3 is TGCGCCAGCAGCCATCCTGAGGACGGATTTAATGAAAAACTGTTTTTT. Translating it yields CASSHPEDGFNEKLFF.

This clonotype appeared many times. The chain is built from TRBV4-3 and TRBJ1-2, with 8 bases that match TRBD1. The V segment lost 3 bases and the J segment 2 bases; nucleotides outside the gene matches: 2. Per germline, CDR1 LGHNA and CDR2 YSLEER. This CDR3 spans 14 amino acids. CDR3 region: CASSQGDRNYGYTF. The CDR3 DNA is TGCGCCAGCAGCCAGGGGGACAGGAACTATGGCTACACCTTC.

This clonotype appeared a few times. The chain has TRBV29-1 and TRBJ2-7, with TRBD2 as a possible D gene (6 bases). This CDR3 has 14 amino acids. V lost 6 bases to trimming and J lost 1 base, with 16 bases between them. Germline assignment: CDR1 SQVTM and CDR2 ANQGSEA. CDR3 in amino acids: CSVAPGVGSYEQYF. The CDR3 DNA reads TGCAGCGTCGCCCCGGGGGTGGGATCCTACGAGCAGTACTTC.

About this clonotype: The junction differs from germline at one of its ends, possibly a read error. The chain couples TRBV10-3 to TRBJ2-3; TRBD1 agrees at 9 bases. The germline V gene has CDR1 ENHRY and CDR2 SYGVKD. The CDR3 contains 18 residues. The CDR3 loop is CVISDGVRGQGDTDTQYF. CDR3 DNA sequence: TGTGTCATCAGTGACGGGGTTAGGGGACAGGGAGACACAGATACGCAGTATTTT.

The chain employs TRBV7-2 and TRBJ2-2, with D possibly matching TRBD2 (6 bases). There are 18 residues in the CDR3. Germline values: CDR1 SGHTA, CDR2 FQGNSA. The V gene lost 2 bases and the J gene lost 5 bases, with 21 bases spanning the gap. CDR3 sequence reads: CASSLRGREVVVTGELFF. Here the CDR3 DNA reads TGTGCCAGCAGCTTAAGGGGCAGGGAGGTTGTTGTAACCGGGGAGCTGTTTTTT.

The CDR3 reads CASSPGRGQIYTQYF. The CDR3 nucleotides are TGTGCCAGCAGCCCAGGGAGGGGGCAGATCTATACGCAGTATTTT. The rearrangement uses TRBV3-1 and TRBJ2-3, with D possibly being TRBD1 or TRBD2 (7 bases each). V was cut by 4 bases and J by 7 bases, with 18 bases left in between. This CDR3 comprises 15 residues. Germline lookup yields CDR1 LGHDT and CDR2 YNNKEL (reference sequence).

In nucleotides, the CDR3 is TGTGCCAGCAGCCGCCCCGGGGGTTCAGATACGCAGTATTTT. Its translation is CASSRPGGSDTQYF. The chain recombines TRBV11-2 with TRBJ2-3; a possible D gene is TRBD2 (6 bases). The CDR3 runs to 14 residues. Between the trimmed V and J ends, which lost 5 bases and 4 bases, there was a span of 13 bases. Germline V gives CDR1 SGHAT, CDR2 FQNNGV.

This clonotype occurred a few times. The chain uses TRBV21-1 and TRBJ2-7. TRBV21-1 is recorded as a pseudogene. The CDR3 is 14 residues long. CDR3: CASSSGSESYEQYF. CDR3 DNA sequence: TGTGCCAGCAGCAGTGGCAGTGAATCCTACGAGCAGTACTTC.

This clonotype was seen a handful of times. This rearrangement joins TRBV12-3 or TRBV12-4 to TRBJ1-5; 8 nucleotides align to TRBD1. The CDR3 is made up of 14 amino acids. V lost 6 bases and J lost 5; bases outside the gene matches: 6. CDR3 DNA: TGTGCCAGCAGGGCTCAGGGGGCTGATCAGCCCCAGCATTTT. Translated: CASRAQGADQPQHF.

With regard to this clonotype: At one boundary the junction diverges from the germline segment, which might be a read error. V is TRBV7-7 and J is TRBJ2-7; D possibly corresponds to TRBD1 (5 bases). Germline assignment: CDR1 SSHAT and CDR2 FNYEAQ (reference sequence). This CDR3 is built from 14 residues. The CDR3 here is CASSLGTGSYEHYF. The DNA for the CDR3 is TGTGCCAGCAGCTTAGGCACAGGCTCCTACGAGCACTACTTC.

The CDR3 region is CASSLTGAGGQYF. The DNA for the CDR3 is TGTGCCAGCAGCTTGACGGGAGCGGGCGGGCAGTACTTC. The chain uses TRBV7-2 and TRBJ2-7; tentative D call: TRBD2 (6 bases). V was pared by 3 bases and J by 9 bases, with 15 bases between. Germline V lookup: CDR1 SGHTA, CDR2 FQGNSA. The CDR3 loop spans 13 amino acids.

This clonotype was picked up a small number of times. At one end the junction does not follow the germline gene, possibly because of a read error. The chain recombines TRBV7-2 with TRBJ1-5; weak D call: TRBD1 (5 bases). This CDR3 comprises 15 residues. The germline CDR1 and CDR2 sequences are SGHTA and FQGNSA. CDR3 in amino acids: CASSLAGRLNQPQHF. Here the CDR3 DNA reads TGTGCCAGTAGCTTGGCGGGACGGCTCAATCAGCCCCAGCATTTT.

This clonotype has only a few counts. V usage is TRBV4-2 and J usage is TRBJ1-2; the D is unclear. With 0 bases removed from V and 5 bases from J, the gap between germline ends came to 13 bases. Germline values: CDR1 LGHNA, CDR2 YNFKEQ. The CDR3 sequence is 15 residues long. CDR3 nucleotide sequence: TGTGCCAGCAGCCAAGATCATCCGGGAGGGTATGGCTACACCTTC. Its protein product is CASSQDHPGGYGYTF.